The clone carrying this T cell receptor beta chain was seen many times. It was the library that attached unique molecular identifiers to individual cDNA molecules. TCRdb called the RACE reads again in MiXCR, with one record for every CDR3 protein. This sample has 40,000 or so distinct CDR3 sequences, with roughly a tenth found just once. Time point in this sample: pre-sensitization, week 0. The sample's treatment: therapeutic diphenylcyclopropenone sensitization with weekly scalp DPC. Unfractionated whole blood was the source of the extracted total RNA. These data are taken from a study of human T cells and chemical hapten exposure. Study-level background: Across its 20 to 25 weeks, the study gave patients weekly diphenylcyclopropenone doses to the scalp.

Source: whole blood, taken in connection with sensitization to the hapten diphenylcyclopropenone (DPC). The TCR comes from a man aged 25-45 years with alopecia areata. Some clones in this sample may be carry-over from other donors' samples.

CDR3 in DNA: TGTGCCAGCTCACAGGGGTCCGGCACAGATACGCAGTATTTT. Encoded protein: CASSQGSGTDTQYF. V gene TRBV18 combines with J gene TRBJ2-3; TRBD1 is a possible D gene (5 bases). The CDR3 consists of 14 residues. V was shortened by 4 bases and J by 1 base, with 9 bases between the two germline ends. CDR1 and CDR2 (germline): KGHSH, LQKENI.